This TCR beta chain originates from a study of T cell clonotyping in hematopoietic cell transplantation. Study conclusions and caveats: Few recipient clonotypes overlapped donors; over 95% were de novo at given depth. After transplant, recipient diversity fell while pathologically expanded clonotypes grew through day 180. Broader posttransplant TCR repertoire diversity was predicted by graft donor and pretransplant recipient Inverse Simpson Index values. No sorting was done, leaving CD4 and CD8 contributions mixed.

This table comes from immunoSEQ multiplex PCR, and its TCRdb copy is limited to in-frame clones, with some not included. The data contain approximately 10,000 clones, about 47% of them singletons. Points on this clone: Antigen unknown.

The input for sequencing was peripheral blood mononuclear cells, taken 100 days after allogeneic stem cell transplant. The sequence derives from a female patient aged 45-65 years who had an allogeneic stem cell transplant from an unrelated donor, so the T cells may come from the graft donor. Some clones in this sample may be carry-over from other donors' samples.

CDR3 sequence reads: CASSGREAFF. Here the CDR3 DNA reads TGTGCCAGCAGTGGCCGGGAAGCTTTCTTT. The V gene is TRBV25-1, the J gene TRBJ1-1; no clear D gene. The CDR3 loop spans 10 amino acids. Germline V gene lookup returns CDR1 MGHDK and CDR2 SYGVNS. V lost 4 bases and J 8 bases, leaving 5 bases between the germline ends.